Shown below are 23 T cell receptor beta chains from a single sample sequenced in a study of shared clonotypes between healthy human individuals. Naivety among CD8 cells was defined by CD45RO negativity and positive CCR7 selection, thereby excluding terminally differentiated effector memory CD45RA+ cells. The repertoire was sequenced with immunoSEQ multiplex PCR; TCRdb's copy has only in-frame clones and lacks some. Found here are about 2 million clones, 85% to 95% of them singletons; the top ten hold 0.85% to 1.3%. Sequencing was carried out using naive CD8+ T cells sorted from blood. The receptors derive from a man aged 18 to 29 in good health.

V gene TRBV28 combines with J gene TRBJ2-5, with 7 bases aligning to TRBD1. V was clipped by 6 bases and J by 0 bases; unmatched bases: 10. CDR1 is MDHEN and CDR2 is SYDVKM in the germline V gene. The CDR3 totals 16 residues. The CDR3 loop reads CASSLGDRAYQETQYF. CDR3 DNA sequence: TGTGCCAGCAGCTTAGGGGACAGAGCGTACCAAGAGACCCAGTACTTC.

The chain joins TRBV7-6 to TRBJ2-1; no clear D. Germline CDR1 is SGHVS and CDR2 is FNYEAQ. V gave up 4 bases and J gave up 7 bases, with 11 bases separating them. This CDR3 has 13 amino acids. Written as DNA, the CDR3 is TGTGCCAGCAGCTGGGATCCATTAAATGAGCAGTTCTTC. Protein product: CASSWDPLNEQFF.

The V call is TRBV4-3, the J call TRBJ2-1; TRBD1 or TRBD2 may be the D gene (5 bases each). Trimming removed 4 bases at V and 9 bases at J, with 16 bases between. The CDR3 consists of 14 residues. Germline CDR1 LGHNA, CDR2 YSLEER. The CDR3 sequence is CASSPIEGSIEQFF. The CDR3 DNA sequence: TGCGCCAGCAGCCCCATTGAGGGGTCAATTGAGCAGTTCTTC.

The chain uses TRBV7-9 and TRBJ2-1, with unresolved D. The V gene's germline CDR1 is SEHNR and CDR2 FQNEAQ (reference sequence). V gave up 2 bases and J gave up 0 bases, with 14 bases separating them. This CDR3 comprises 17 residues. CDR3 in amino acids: CASSLTPVGSSYNEQFF. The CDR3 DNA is TGTGCCAGCAGCTTAACCCCTGTCGGCAGCTCCTACAATGAGCAGTTCTTC.

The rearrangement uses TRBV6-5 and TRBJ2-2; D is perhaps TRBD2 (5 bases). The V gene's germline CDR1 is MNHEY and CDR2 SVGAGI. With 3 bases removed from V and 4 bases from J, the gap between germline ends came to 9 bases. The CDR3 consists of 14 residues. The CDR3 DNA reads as TGTGCCAGCAGTTATCGAGCGGTCACCGGGGAGCTGTTTTTT. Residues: CASSYRAVTGELFF.

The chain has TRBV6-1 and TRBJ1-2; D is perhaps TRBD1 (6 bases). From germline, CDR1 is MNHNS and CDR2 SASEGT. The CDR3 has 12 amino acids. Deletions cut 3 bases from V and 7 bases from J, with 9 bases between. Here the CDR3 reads CASSELGAGYTF. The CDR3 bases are TGTGCCAGCAGTGAGTTGGGGGCTGGCTACACCTTC.

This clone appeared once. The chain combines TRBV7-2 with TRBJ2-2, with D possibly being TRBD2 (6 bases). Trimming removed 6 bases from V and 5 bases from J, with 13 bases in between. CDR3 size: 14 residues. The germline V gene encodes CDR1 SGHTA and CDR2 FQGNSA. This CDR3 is CASRGGPYTGELFF. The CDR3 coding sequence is TGTGCCAGCAGGGGGGGACCTTATACCGGGGAGCTGTTTTTT.

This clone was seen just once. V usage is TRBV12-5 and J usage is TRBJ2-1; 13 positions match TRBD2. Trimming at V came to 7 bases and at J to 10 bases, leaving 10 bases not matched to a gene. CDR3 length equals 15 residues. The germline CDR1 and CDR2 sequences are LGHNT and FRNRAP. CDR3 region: CASAKPGLAGIEQFF. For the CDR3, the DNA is TGTGCTAGTGCCAAACCGGGACTAGCGGGGATAGAGCAGTTCTTC.

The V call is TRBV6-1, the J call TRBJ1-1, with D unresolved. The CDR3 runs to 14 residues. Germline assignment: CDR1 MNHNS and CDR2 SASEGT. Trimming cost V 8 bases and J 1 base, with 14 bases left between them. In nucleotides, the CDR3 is TGTGCCAGCGAAAATGGCTGGGGGAACACTGAAGCTTTCTTT. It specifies CASENGWGNTEAFF.

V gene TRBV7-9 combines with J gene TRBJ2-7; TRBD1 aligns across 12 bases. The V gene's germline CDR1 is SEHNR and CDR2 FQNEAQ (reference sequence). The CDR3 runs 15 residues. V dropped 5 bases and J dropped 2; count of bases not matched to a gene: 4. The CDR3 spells CASSPGQGAPYEQYF. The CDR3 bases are TGTGCCAGCAGCCCGGGACAGGGGGCGCCCTACGAGCAGTACTTC.

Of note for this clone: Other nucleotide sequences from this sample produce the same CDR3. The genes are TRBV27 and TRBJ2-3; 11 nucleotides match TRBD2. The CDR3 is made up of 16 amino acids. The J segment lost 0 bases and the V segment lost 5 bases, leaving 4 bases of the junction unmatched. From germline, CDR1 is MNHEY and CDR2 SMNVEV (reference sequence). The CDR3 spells CASSLRTSGSTDTQYF. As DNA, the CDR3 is TGTGCCAGCAGTCTTCGGACTAGCGGGAGCACAGATACGCAGTATTTT.

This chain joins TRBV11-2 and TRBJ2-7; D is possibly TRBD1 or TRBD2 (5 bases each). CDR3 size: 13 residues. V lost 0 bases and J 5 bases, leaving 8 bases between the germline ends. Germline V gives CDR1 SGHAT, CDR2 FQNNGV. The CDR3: CASSLDRGHEQYF. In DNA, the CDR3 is TGTGCCAGCAGCTTAGATCGGGGCCACGAGCAGTACTTC.

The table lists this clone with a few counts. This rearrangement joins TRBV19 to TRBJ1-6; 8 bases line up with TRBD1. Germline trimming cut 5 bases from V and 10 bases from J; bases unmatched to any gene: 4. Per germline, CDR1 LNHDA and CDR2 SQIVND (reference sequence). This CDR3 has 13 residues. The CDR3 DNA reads TGTGCCAGTAGTCGGACAGGGAGCTCACCCCTCCACTTT. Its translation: CASSRTGSSPLHF.

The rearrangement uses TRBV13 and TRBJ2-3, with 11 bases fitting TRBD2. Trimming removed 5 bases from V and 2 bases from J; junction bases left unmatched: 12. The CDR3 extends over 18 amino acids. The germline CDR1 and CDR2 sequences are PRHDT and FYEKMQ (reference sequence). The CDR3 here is CASSRRTSGWVNTDTQYF. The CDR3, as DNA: TGTGCCAGCAGCCGCCGGACTAGCGGGTGGGTCAACACAGATACGCAGTATTTT.

The CDR3 bases are TGTGCCAGCAGTCACCCCCCTACGAACACTGAAGCTTTCTTT. This encodes CASSHPPTNTEAFF. The chain employs TRBV6-6 and TRBJ1-1; D ambiguous. This CDR3 region has 14 residues. The germline V and J ends were trimmed by 5 bases and 1 base, with 11 bases remaining between them. Germline CDR1 MNHNY, CDR2 SVGAGI (reference sequence).

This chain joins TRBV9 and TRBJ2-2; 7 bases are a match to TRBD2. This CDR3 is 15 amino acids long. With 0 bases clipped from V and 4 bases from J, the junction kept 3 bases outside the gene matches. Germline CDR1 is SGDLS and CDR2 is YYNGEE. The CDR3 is CASSVGTRITGELFF. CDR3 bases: TGTGCCAGCAGCGTAGGGACTAGAATCACCGGGGAGCTGTTTTTT.

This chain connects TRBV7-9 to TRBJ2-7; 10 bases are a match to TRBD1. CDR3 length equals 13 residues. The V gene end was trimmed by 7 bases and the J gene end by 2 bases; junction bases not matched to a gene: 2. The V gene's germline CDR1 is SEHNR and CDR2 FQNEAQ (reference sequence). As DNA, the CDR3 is TGTGCCAGCAAGGGACAGGGGACCTACGAGCAGTACTTC. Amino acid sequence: CASKGQGTYEQYF. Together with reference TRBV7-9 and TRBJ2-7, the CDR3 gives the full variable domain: DTGVSQNPRHKITKRGQNVTFRCDPISEHNRLYWYRQTLGQGPEFLTYFQNEAQLEKSRLLSDRFSAERPKGSFSTLEIQRTEQGDSAMYLCASKGQGTYEQYFGPGTRLTVT.

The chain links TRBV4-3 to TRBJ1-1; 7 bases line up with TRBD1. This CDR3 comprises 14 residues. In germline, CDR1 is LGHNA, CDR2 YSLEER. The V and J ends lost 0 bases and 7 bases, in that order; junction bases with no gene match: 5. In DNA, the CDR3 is TGCGCCAGCAGCCAAGAAGGGGGCGCAAGTGAAGCTTTCTTT. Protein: CASSQEGGASEAFF.

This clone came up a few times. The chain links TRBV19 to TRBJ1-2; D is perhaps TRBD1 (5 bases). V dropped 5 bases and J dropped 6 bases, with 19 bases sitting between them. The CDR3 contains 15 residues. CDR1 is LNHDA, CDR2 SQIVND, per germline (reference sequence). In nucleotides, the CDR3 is TGTGCCAGTAGTGCCCTGGAAGGGCAGGGCCATGGCTACACCTTC. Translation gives CASSALEGQGHGYTF. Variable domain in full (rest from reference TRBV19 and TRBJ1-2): DGGITQSPKYLFRKEGQNVTLSCEQNLNHDAMYWYRQDPGQGLRLIYYSQIVNDFQKGDIAEGYSVSREKKESFPLTVTSAQKNPTAFYLCASSALEGQGHGYTFGSGTRLTVV.

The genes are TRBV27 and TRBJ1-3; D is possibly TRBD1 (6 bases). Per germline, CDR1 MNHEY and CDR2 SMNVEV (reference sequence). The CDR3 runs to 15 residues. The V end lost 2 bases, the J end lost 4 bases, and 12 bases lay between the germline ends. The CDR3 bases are TGTGCCAGCAGTTTACGGGGGGCGGAAGGAAACACCATATATTTT. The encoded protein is CASSLRGAEGNTIYF.

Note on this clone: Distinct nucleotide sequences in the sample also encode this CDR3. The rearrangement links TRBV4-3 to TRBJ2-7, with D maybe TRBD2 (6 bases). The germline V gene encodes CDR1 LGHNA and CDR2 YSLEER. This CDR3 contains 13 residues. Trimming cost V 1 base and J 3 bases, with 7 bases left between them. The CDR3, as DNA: TGCGCCAGCAGCCAAGGACTAGGCTACGAGCAGTACTTC. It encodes CASSQGLGYEQYF.

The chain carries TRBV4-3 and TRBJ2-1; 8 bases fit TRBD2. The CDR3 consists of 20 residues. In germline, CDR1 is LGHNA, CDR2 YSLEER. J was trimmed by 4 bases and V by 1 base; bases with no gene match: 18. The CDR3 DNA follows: TGCGCCAGCAGCCAAGTCGGCTCGGGTATCCTAGCGGGTACATACAATGAGCAGTTCTTC. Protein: CASSQVGSGILAGTYNEQFF.

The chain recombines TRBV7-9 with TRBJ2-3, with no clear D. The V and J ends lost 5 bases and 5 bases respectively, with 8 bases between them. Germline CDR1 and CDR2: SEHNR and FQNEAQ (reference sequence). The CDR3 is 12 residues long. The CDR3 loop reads CASSPIGDTQYF. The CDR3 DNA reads TGTGCCAGCAGCCCGATAGGAGATACGCAGTATTTT.